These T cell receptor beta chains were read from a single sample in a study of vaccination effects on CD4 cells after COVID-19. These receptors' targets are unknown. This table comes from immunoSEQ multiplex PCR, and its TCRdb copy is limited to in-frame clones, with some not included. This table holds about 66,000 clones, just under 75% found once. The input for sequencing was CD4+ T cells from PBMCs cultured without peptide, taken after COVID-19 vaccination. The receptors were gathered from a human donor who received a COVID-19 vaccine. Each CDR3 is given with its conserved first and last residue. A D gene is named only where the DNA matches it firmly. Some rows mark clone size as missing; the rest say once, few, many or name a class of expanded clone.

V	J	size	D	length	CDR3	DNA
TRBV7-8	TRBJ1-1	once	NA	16	CASSLALQGVYTEAFF	TGTGCCAGCAGCTTAGCGCTACAGGGAGTGTACACTGAAGCTTTCTTT
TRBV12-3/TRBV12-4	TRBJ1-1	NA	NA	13	CASKKQGDTEAFF	TGTGCCAGCAAGAAACAGGGCGACACTGAAGCTTTCTTT
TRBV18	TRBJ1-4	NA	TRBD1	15	CASSPTGPTNEKLFF	TGTGCCAGCTCACCGACAGGGCCCACCAATGAAAAACTGTTTTTT
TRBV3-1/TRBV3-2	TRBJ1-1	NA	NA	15	CASSQDYTMNTEAFF	TGTGCCAGCAGCCAAGACTATACCATGAACACTGAAGCTTTCTTT
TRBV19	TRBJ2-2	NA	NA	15	CASSMGGRTAGELFF	TGTGCCAGTAGTATGGGGGGCAGAACTGCCGGGGAGCTGTTTTTT
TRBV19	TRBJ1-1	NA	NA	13	CASSTRENTEAFF	TGTGCCAGTAGTACCAGAGAGAACACTGAAGCTTTCTTT
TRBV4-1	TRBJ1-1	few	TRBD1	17	CASSQHRGQGRGTEAFF	TGCGCCAGCAGCCAGCATCGGGGACAGGGTCGTGGCACTGAAGCTTTCTTT
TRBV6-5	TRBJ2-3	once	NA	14	CASSPNRGTNTQYF	TGTGCCAGCAGTCCAAATCGGGGGACGAATACGCAGTATTTT
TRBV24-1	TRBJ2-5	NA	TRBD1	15	CATSEPRTGQETQYF	TGTGCCACCAGTGAACCTAGGACAGGACAAGAGACCCAGTACTTC
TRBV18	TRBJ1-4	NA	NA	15	CASSPQRETNEKLFF	TGTGCCAGCTCACCTCAAAGGGAAACTAATGAAAAACTGTTTTTT
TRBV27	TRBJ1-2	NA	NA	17	CASLYPLGGGNNYGYTF	TGTGCCAGCTTATATCCCCTCGGGGGGGGAAATAACTATGGCTACACCTTC
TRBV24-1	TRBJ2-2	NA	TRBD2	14	CATSDSRGSGELFF	TGTGCCACCAGTGATTCGCGGGGGTCCGGGGAGCTGTTTTTT
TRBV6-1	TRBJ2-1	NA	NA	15	CASNPLGHTYNEQFF	TGTGCCAGCAACCCCCTGGGACATACCTACAATGAGCAGTTCTTC
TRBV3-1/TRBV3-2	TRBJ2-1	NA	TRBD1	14	CASSLWDRGLEQFF	TGTGCCAGCAGCCTGTGGGACAGGGGGCTTGAGCAGTTCTTC
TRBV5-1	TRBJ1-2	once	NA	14	CASSLAGLGYGYTF	TGCGCCAGCAGCTTAGCAGGGCTGGGCTATGGCTACACCTTC
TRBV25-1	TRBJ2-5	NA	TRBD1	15	CASSDRDRVIETQYF	TGTGCCAGCAGTGATCGGGACAGGGTTATTGAGACCCAGTACTTC
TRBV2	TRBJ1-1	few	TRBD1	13	CASSRQGNTEAFF	TGTGCCAGCAGTCGACAGGGAAACACTGAAGCTTTCTTT
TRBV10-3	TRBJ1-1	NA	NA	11	CAISAGTEAFF	TGTGCCATCAGTGCGGGCACTGAAGCTTTCTTT
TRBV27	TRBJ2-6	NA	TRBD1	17	CASRKQGAWSGANVLTF	TGTGCCAGCAGAAAACAGGGGGCTTGGTCTGGGGCCAACGTCCTGACTTTC
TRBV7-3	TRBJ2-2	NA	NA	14	CASSPQVEVGELFF	TGTGCCAGCAGCCCCCAGGTAGAGGTCGGGGAGCTGTTTTTT
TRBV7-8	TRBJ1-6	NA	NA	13	CASSSGTPEPLHF	TGTGCCAGCAGCTCCGGGACCCCCGAGCCCCTCCACTTT
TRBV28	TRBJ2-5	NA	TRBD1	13	CASMAGGRETQYF	TGTGCCAGCATGGCAGGGGGAAGGGAGACCCAGTACTTC
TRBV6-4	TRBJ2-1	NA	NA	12	CASSRDYNEQFF	TGTGCCAGCAGCCGGGACTACAATGAGCAGTTCTTC
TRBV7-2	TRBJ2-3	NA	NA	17	CASSSPGGGVSTDTQYF	TGTGCCAGCAGCTCTCCCGGAGGCGGGGTTAGCACAGATACGCAGTATTTT
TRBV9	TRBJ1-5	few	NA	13	CASSVASNQPQHF	TGTGCCAGCAGCGTCGCGAGCAATCAGCCCCAGCATTTT
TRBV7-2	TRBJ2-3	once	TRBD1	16	CASPSGRDRVWDTQYF	TGTGCCAGCCCGAGCGGCCGGGACAGGGTTTGGGATACGCAGTATTTT
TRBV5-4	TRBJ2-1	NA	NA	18	CASSSGGTALSSYNEQFF	TGTGCCAGCAGCTCCGGGGGGACAGCCCTGAGCTCCTACAATGAGCAGTTCTTC
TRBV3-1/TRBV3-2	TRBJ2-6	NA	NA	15	CASSQTDGGANVLTF	TGTGCCAGCAGCCAAACTGATGGTGGGGCCAACGTCCTGACTTTC
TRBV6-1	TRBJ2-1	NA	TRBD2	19	CASSESGISGTSSYNEQFF	TGTGCCAGCAGTGAGTCGGGGATCAGCGGGACTAGCTCCTACAATGAGCAGTTCTTC
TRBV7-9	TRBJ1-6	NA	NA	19	CASSRRTVDRNTYNSPLHF	TGTGCCAGCAGCCGGCGGACGGTGGATAGAAACACCTATAATTCACCCCTCCACTTT
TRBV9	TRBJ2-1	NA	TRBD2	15	CASSASGVLYNEQFF	TGTGCCAGCAGCGCTAGCGGGGTCCTATACAATGAGCAGTTCTTC
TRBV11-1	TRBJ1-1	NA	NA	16	CASSGRDGGLSTEAFF	TGTGCCAGCAGCGGTAGGGACGGCGGGTTGAGCACTGAAGCTTTCTTT
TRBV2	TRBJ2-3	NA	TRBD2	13	CASILGGADTQYF	TGTGCCAGCATACTTGGGGGGGCAGATACGCAGTATTTT
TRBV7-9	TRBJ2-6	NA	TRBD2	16	CASSLAAGSGANVLTF	TGTGCCAGCAGCTTAGCAGCGGGGTCTGGGGCCAACGTCCTGACTTTC
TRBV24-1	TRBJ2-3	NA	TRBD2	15	CATSTSGGLEDTQYF	TGTGCCACCAGTACTAGCGGGGGGTTGGAAGATACGCAGTATTTT
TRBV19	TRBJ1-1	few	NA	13	CASSFFLNTEAFF	TGTGCCAGTAGTTTCTTCCTGAACACTGAAGCTTTCTTT
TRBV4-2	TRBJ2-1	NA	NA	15	CASSQAPGHDNEQFF	TGTGCCAGCAGCCAAGCCCCCGGACACGACAATGAGCAGTTCTTC